Described below is a single T cell receptor beta chain sequence and its context. The data belong to a study of shared clonotypes between healthy human individuals. The CDR3 is 15 amino acids. The ends were cut back, 0 bases at V and 5 bases at J, with 8 bases in the middle. In germline, CDR1 is MNHEY, CDR2 SVGAGI. The data were produced by immunoSEQ multiplex PCR, yet TCRdb's version contains in-frame clones alone and is incomplete. The sample holds under 1,900,000 clones, less than 99% seen once. This clonotype was sampled from a man aged 25 to 40 in good health. The V gene is TRBV6-5, the J gene TRBJ2-6; D uncertain. Material for sequencing was naive CD4+ T cells sorted from blood. Sample subset: CD45RA+ positively selected. The chain's CDR3 is CASSYSRTWANVLTF. In DNA, the CDR3 is TGTGCCAGCAGTTACTCTCGGACCTGGGCCAACGTCCTGACTTTC.